This T cell receptor beta chain came from a study of glioma-infiltrating T cells. Findings and limits, study-wide: Very few CDR3 sequences were shared between tissue and blood. Gliomas, especially low-grade, showed above-expected tissue-blood divergence; non-neoplastic patients showed below.

In regard to this clonotype: Its antigen is as yet unknown.

Using RNA template, CDR3s of TCR alpha and beta were amplified with iRepertoire arm-PCR. For one-step reverse transcription and amplification, 100-400 ng of tissue mRNA or PBMC total RNA was used. TCRdb re-called the multiplex PCR reads with MiXCR, one entry per CDR3 protein. Of tens of thousands of distinct CDR3 sequences listed, 20% to 25% are singletons. The CDR3 has 18 amino acids. CDR1 is SGHRS, CDR2 YFSETQ, per germline. The junction had 4 bases not matched to a gene; V was cut back by 0 bases and J by 2 bases. The sequence was collected from a human donor with low-grade glioma or glioblastoma, undergoing nonglioma brain surgery, or in good health (not recorded which). Material: glioma tissue, nonneoplastic brain tissue, or PBMCs (not recorded which). V and J are TRBV5-1 and TRBJ2-1, with 14 nucleotides matching TRBD2. CDR3 protein: CASSLGTSGRLTYNEQFF. CDR3 coding DNA: TGCGCCAGCAGCTTGGGGACTAGCGGGAGGCTCACCTACAATGAGCAGTTCTTC. Based on the CDR3 plus reference TRBV5-1 and TRBJ2-1, the full variable domain is KAGVTQTPRYLIKTRGQQVTLSCSPISGHRSVSWYQQTPGQGLQFLFEYFSETQRNKGNFPGRFSGRQFSNSRSEMNVSTLELGDSALYLCASSLGTSGRLTYNEQFFGPGTRLTVL.